This is a list of T cell receptor beta chains from one sample in a study of a mutant IDH1 vaccine in newly diagnosed glioma. Assay used: immunoSEQ multiplex PCR; TCRdb lists only in-frame clones, some missing. This sample has 30,000 or so clones, with approximately 91% found just once. The sequenced sample was PBMCs, obtained from a glioma patient treated with radiotherapy, temozolomide or both. These receptors were obtained from a woman aged 40-49 years with glioma. CDR3s leave out the opening cysteine and the closing phenylalanine or tryptophan. Fields, in order: CDR3 protein, V gene.

CDR3 protein: ASSRGRVNTEAF; V gene: TRBV5-1
CDR3 protein: ASSFGLSCTEAF; V gene: TRBV19
CDR3 protein: SANRDREQY; V gene: TRBV20-1
CDR3 protein: ASSSTQYQETQY; V gene: TRBV7-9
CDR3 protein: AWEGTGASGELF; V gene: TRBV30
CDR3 protein: ASSYTHGVSGNTIY; V gene: TRBV6-5
CDR3 protein: SVGQGDYEQY; V gene: TRBV29-1
CDR3 protein: ASSPGATGGNQPQH; V gene: TRBV7-8
CDR3 protein: ASSSNPPLRNEQF; V gene: TRBV6-5
CDR3 protein: ASSLEGYSNQPQH; V gene: TRBV5-1
CDR3 protein: ASSLAHRGTKSSTDTQY; V gene: TRBV7-2
CDR3 protein: AWSVGTDTQY; V gene: TRBV30
CDR3 protein: ASSRNPRDTYGYT; V gene: TRBV6-5
CDR3 protein: ASIPTGAEKLF; V gene: TRBV5-5
CDR3 protein: SVIQGGEPQH; V gene: TRBV29-1
CDR3 protein: ASSPMGGTEAF; V gene: TRBV5-1
CDR3 protein: SVEDGEYNEQF; V gene: TRBV29-1
CDR3 protein: ASSLSANYGYT; V gene: TRBV5-1
CDR3 protein: ASSSSPDTGELF; V gene: TRBV5-5
CDR3 protein: ASSRLAGEQY; V gene: TRBV7-8
CDR3 protein: AWSVLVGYT; V gene: TRBV30
CDR3 protein: ASSQDLLAGGMSYNEQF; V gene: TRBV4-3
CDR3 protein: ASRYIAGAGDEQY; V gene: TRBV2
CDR3 protein: AIGLAGGEQY; V gene: TRBV10-3
CDR3 protein: ASRWTSGTDEQY; V gene: TRBV2
CDR3 protein: ASSLSSEQY; V gene: TRBV5-1
CDR3 protein: ASSDDSSYNEQF; V gene: TRBV2
CDR3 protein: ASSPMERSEQY; V gene: TRBV7-7
CDR3 protein: ASSNRGFRKDTQY; V gene: TRBV6-5
CDR3 protein: ASSPGTRSRSPLH; V gene: TRBV7-2
CDR3 protein: ASSQDPTAGYEQF; V gene: TRBV4-1
CDR3 protein: ASSFGPVTDTQY; V gene: TRBV12-1
CDR3 protein: ASSIDLLPGGPSYNEQF; V gene: TRBV19
CDR3 protein: ATSRRPGAQY; V gene: TRBV15